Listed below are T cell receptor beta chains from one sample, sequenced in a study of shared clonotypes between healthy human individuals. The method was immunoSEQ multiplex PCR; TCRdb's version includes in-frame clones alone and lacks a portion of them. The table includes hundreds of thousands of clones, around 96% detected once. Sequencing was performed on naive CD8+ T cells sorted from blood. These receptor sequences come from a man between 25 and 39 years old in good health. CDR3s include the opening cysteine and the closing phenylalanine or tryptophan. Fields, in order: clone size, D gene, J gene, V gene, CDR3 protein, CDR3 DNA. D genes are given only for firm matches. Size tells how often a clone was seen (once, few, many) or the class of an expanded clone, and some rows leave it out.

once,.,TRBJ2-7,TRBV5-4,CASSGQSYEQYF,TGTGCCAGCAGCGGACAGTCCTACGAGCAGTACTTC
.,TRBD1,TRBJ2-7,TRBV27,CASSSRDRGSAYEQYF,TGTGCCAGCAGTTCGCGGGACAGGGGGTCCGCCTACGAGCAGTACTTC
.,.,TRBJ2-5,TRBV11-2,CASSLGETQYF,TGTGCCAGCAGTTTGGGAGAGACCCAGTACTTC
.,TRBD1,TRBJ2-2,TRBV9,CASSPQTGGVGELFF,TGTGCCAGCAGCCCCCAGACAGGGGGCGTCGGGGAGCTGTTTTTT
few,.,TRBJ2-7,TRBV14,CASSLGRVSEQYF,TGTGCCAGCAGCCTGGGACGGGTCTCCGAGCAGTACTTC
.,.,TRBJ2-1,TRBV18,CASSPYGPGSRSYNEQFF,TGTGCCAGCTCACCGTACGGACCTGGATCCCGCTCCTACAATGAGCAGTTCTTC
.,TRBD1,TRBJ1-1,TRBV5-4,CASSARGLSAEAFF,TGTGCCAGCAGCGCCAGGGGGCTATCGGCTGAAGCTTTCTTT
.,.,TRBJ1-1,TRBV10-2,CASTPVQRGTEAFF,TGCGCCAGCACCCCCGTCCAAAGGGGCACTGAAGCTTTCTTT
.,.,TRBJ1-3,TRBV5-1,CASSLDPPGAGNTIYF,TGCGCCAGCAGCTTGGATCCTCCAGGGGCCGGAAACACCATATATTTT
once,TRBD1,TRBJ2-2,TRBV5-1,CASSPTGTENTGELFF,TGCGCCAGCAGCCCCACCGGGACAGAAAACACCGGGGAGCTGTTTTTT
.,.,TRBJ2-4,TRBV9,CASSVEGRDIQYF,TGTGCCAGCAGCGTAGAGGGACGGGACATTCAGTACTTC
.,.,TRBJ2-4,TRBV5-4,CASQGANIQYF,TGTGCCAGCCAGGGAGCAAACATTCAGTACTTC
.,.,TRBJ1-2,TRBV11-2,CASSSLAVLYGYTF,TGTGCCAGCAGCTCCCTTGCCGTTCTCTATGGCTACACCTTC
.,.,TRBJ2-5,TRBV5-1,CASRADLLIQETQYF,TGCGCCAGCAGGGCGGACCTTCTCATACAAGAGACCCAGTACTTC
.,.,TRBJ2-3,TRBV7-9,CASSLGPQPDTQYF,TGTGCCAGCAGCTTGGGGCCCCAGCCAGATACGCAGTATTTT
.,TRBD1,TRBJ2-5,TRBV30,CAWSFGVQGEETQYF,TGTGCCTGGAGTTTTGGGGTGCAGGGGGAAGAGACCCAGTACTTC
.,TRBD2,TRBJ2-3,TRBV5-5,CASSLGPLAGEGDTQYF,TGTGCCAGCAGCTTGGGCCCTTTAGCGGGAGAGGGGGATACGCAGTATTTT
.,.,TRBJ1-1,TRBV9,CASSVGQDIPETEAFF,TGTGCCAGCAGCGTAGGACAGGACATCCCAGAGACTGAAGCTTTCTTT
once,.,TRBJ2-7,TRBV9,CASSVGGISYEQYF,TGTGCCAGCAGCGTAGGCGGGATCTCTTACGAGCAGTACTTC
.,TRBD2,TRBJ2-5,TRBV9,CASSTGTSRTQYF,TGTGCCAGCAGCACAGGGACTAGCCGGACCCAGTACTTC
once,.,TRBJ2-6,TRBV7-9,CASSSADVLTF,TGTGCCAGCAGCTCCGCGGACGTCCTGACTTTC
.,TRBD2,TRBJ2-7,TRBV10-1,CASSEVAGESYEQYF,TGCGCCAGCAGTGAGGTAGCGGGAGAGTCCTACGAGCAGTACTTC
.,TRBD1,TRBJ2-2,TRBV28,CASSSTFRTGHLPGELFF,TGTGCCAGCAGTAGCACCTTCCGGACAGGGCATCTTCCCGGGGAGCTGTTTTTT
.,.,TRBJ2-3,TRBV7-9,CASSYGDTQYF,TGTGCCAGCAGCTACGGGGATACGCAGTATTTT
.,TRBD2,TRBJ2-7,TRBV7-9,CASSFAGGSSYEQYF,TGTGCCAGCAGCTTCGCGGGCGGGAGCTCCTACGAGCAGTACTTC
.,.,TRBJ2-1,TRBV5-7,CASSLRDGSLSYNEQFF,TGTGCCAGCAGCTTAAGGGACGGGAGCTTGTCCTACAATGAGCAGTTCTTC